Following are 19 T cell receptor beta chains from one sample sequenced in a study of blood T cell repertoires in COVID-19. Clones were read by immunoSEQ multiplex PCR, and TCRdb kept only the in-frame ones, dropping some. This sample carries approximately 130,000 clones, under 85% of them seen once, and the ten largest clones take 15% to 20%. Sequencing was carried out using PBMCs or T cells enriched from blood (not recorded which). The receptors were gathered from a man younger than 40 who had recovered from COVID-19.

The CDR3 DNA sequence: TGTGCCAGCAATGGGCCCGACGGAAATTCACCCCTCCACTTT. Protein: CASNGPDGNSPLHF. J is TRBJ1-6 and V is TRBV2; D unclear. V shed 7 bases and J shed 7 bases, with 14 bases lying between them. This CDR3 contains 14 residues. Germline CDR1 and CDR2: SNHLY and FYNNEI.

The genes are TRBV3-1 (or the pseudogene TRBV3-2) and TRBJ2-3, with 13 bases that match TRBD2. The germline V gene has CDR1 LGHDT and CDR2 YNNKEL (reference sequence). J was trimmed by 4 bases and V by 4 bases; bases with no gene match: 8. The CDR3 has 17 amino acids. In nucleotides, the CDR3 is TGTGCCAGCAGCCGTACTAGCGGGGGGGCCTCCCCAGATACGCAGTATTTT. Translated, it gives CASSRTSGGASPDTQYF.

In this sample, this clone turned up once. V and J are TRBV12-3 or TRBV12-4 and TRBJ1-1; D gene uncertain. V was clipped by 6 bases and J by 1 base, with 9 bases between them. The CDR3 has 13 amino acids. This chain's CDR3 is CASSRTSNTEAFF. The CDR3, as DNA: TGTGCCAGCAGCCGTACATCGAACACTGAAGCTTTCTTT.

This clone was seen just once. The V gene is TRBV7-8, the J gene TRBJ2-1, with D maybe TRBD1 (6 bases). The CDR3 sequence is 15 residues long. Trimming stripped 1 base from V and 7 bases from J, with 14 bases between. The germline V gene encodes CDR1 SGHVS and CDR2 FQNEAQ. The CDR3 region has the DNA TGTGCCAGCAGCTTAGGAGGGGGTGGGCGGAATGAGCAGTTCTTC. Translating gives CASSLGGGGRNEQFF. Full variable domain (missing parts from reference TRBV7-8 and TRBJ2-1): GAGVSQSPRYKVAKRGQDVALRCDPISGHVSLFWYQQALGQGPEFLTYFQNEAQLDKSGLPSDRFFAERPEGSVSTLKIQRTQQEDSAVYLCASSLGGGGRNEQFFGPGTRLTVL.

The chain is built from TRBV2 and TRBJ2-7; D may be TRBD1 (6 bases). This CDR3 has 12 amino acids. The germline V gene has CDR1 SNHLY and CDR2 FYNNEI. Trimming stripped 4 bases from V and 2 bases from J, with 6 bases between. CDR3 DNA sequence: TGTGCCAGCAGTGGGACAGCCTACGAGCAGTACGTC. It translates to CASSGTAYEQYV.

This clone was recorded a few times. The chain is built from TRBV19 and TRBJ2-5, with D maybe TRBD2 (6 bases). Germline V gene data show CDR1 as LNHDA and CDR2 as SQIVND (reference sequence). This CDR3 comprises 14 residues. Trimming removed 5 bases from V and 5 bases from J, with 15 bases in between. The CDR3 spells CASSRQGGRETQYF. In DNA, the CDR3 is TGTGCCAGTAGTCGGCAGGGAGGTCGGGAGACCCAGTACTTC.

V gene TRBV5-1 combines with J gene TRBJ1-6; weak D call: TRBD1 (6 bases). CDR1 is SGHRS and CDR2 is YFSETQ in the germline V gene. V shed 1 base and J shed 4 bases, with 9 bases lying between them. The CDR3 totals 15 residues. The CDR3 region has the DNA TGCGCCAGCAGCTTGCAGGGACATTATAATTCACCCCTCCACTTT. Its protein product is CASSLQGHYNSPLHF.

The chain couples TRBV5-1 to TRBJ1-4, with unresolved D. Deletions cut 0 bases from V and 7 bases from J, with 13 bases between. Germline V gene sequence: CDR1 SGHRS, CDR2 YFSETQ. CDR3 length equals 15 residues. In nucleotides, the CDR3 is TGCGCCAGCAGCTTGGCGACTAGGACCGTTGAAAAACTGTTTTTT. Translating it yields CASSLATRTVEKLFF.

The V call is TRBV5-1, the J call TRBJ2-1; TRBD2 agrees at 9 bases. V gave up 5 bases and J gave up 0 bases; unmatched junction bases: 6. CDR3 length: 16 amino acids. Looked up from germline, CDR1 is SGHRS and CDR2 is YFSETQ. The CDR3 loop is CASRTSGMSSYNEQFF. The CDR3 DNA is TGCGCCAGCAGGACTAGCGGAATGAGCTCCTACAATGAGCAGTTCTTC.

The chain has TRBV6-2 or TRBV6-3 and TRBJ1-1; D ambiguous. This CDR3 is built from 12 residues. Trimming shortened V by 2 bases and J by 4 bases, and 5 bases separated the two germline ends. Germline V CDR1 and CDR2: MNHEY, SVGEGT. CDR3 sequence reads: CASSYQFTEAFF. For the CDR3, the DNA is TGTGCCAGCAGTTACCAATTCACTGAAGCTTTCTTT.

The chain links TRBV15 to TRBJ1-6, with 7 positions matching TRBD1. V lost 7 bases to trimming and J lost 0 bases; unmatched junction nucleotides: 6. This CDR3 comprises 16 residues. Germline CDR1 reads LNHNV; CDR2 reads YYDKDF (reference sequence). The DNA for the CDR3 is TGTGCCACCACCGACAGGGACAGCTCCTATAATTCACCCCTCCACTTT. It specifies CATTDRDSSYNSPLHF.

J is TRBJ2-1 and V is TRBV5-1, with 10 bases identical to TRBD2. The CDR3 runs to 15 residues. J gave up 4 bases and V 3 bases, and 4 bases lay outside the gene matches. Germline CDR1 is SGHRS and CDR2 is YFSETQ. CDR3 sequence reads: CASSWGLAFYNEQFF. CDR3 bases: TGCGCCAGCAGCTGGGGACTAGCGTTTTACAATGAGCAGTTCTTC.

The V and J genes are TRBV7-3 and TRBJ2-2; unclear D gene. V lost 1 base and J lost 6, with 3 bases in between. The length of the CDR3 is 12 residues. CDR1 is SGHTA, CDR2 FQGTGA, per germline. CDR3 sequence: CASSLRPGELFF. CDR3 in DNA: TGTGCCAGCAGCTTAAGGCCCGGGGAGCTGTTTTTT. Full variable domain (missing parts from reference TRBV7-3 and TRBJ2-2): GAGVSQTPSNKVTEKGKYVELRCDPISGHTALYWYRQSLGQGPEFLIYFQGTGAADDSGLPNDRFFAVRPEGSVSTLKIQRTERGDSAVYLCASSLRPGELFFGEGSRLTVL.

The rearrangement uses TRBV5-1 and TRBJ2-7, with 8 nucleotides matching TRBD1. The CDR3 loop spans 15 amino acids. The germline V gene has CDR1 SGHRS and CDR2 YFSETQ. Losses at the gene ends were 0 bases for V and 4 bases for J; bases not matched to a gene: 6. The CDR3 region has the DNA TGCGCCAGCAGCTTGGGAGGCAGGGGGCCTTACGAGCAGTACTTC. It is translated as CASSLGGRGPYEQYF.

The chain has TRBV19 and TRBJ2-7; TRBD2 aligns across 8 bases. CDR3 length: 15 amino acids. Germline V gene sequence: CDR1 LNHDA, CDR2 SQIVND (reference sequence). V shed 7 bases, J shed 5 bases, and the junction held 13 bases outside the gene matches. The CDR3 loop is CASTPGGSSADEQYF. The CDR3 DNA sequence: TGTGCCAGTACCCCGGGAGGGTCAAGCGCTGACGAGCAGTACTTC. Complete variable domain (other parts from reference TRBV19 and TRBJ2-7): DGGITQSPKYLFRKEGQNVTLSCEQNLNHDAMYWYRQDPGQGLRLIYYSQIVNDFQKGDIAEGYSVSREKKESFPLTVTSAQKNPTAFYLCASTPGGSSADEQYFGPGTRLTVT.

About this clone itself: The junction differs from germline at one of its ends, possibly a read error. This sequence joins TRBV3-1 (or the pseudogene TRBV3-2) and TRBJ2-3; D uncertain. This CDR3 has 12 amino acids. The germline V gene encodes CDR1 LGHDT and CDR2 YNNKEL (reference sequence). The CDR3: CASSQGTHTQYF. The CDR3 DNA sequence: TGTGCCAGCAGCCAAGGCACACATACGCAGTATTTT.

This clone has only a few counts. The chain links TRBV18 to TRBJ1-5, with a weak D call TRBD1 (6 bases). The V gene lost 2 bases and the J gene lost 0 bases, with 8 bases spanning the gap. The germline V gene encodes CDR1 KGHSH and CDR2 LQKENI. The CDR3 sequence is 15 residues long. CDR3: CASSPETGSNQPQHF. CDR3 sequence (DNA): TGTGCCAGCTCACCAGAGACAGGTAGCAATCAGCCCCAGCATTTT.

CDR3 protein: CASSLAEGDTQYF. The CDR3, as DNA: TGTGCCAGCAGCTTGGCAGAGGGAGATACGCAGTATTTT. The gene calls are TRBV7-2 and TRBJ2-3; the D gene is possibly TRBD2 (5 bases). Trimming removed 3 bases at V and 5 bases at J, with 9 bases between. Germline V gene sequence: CDR1 SGHTA, CDR2 FQGNSA. This CDR3 has 13 residues.

This clone has a single count. The chain joins TRBV5-6 to TRBJ1-2, with TRBD1 matching over 12 bases. The V segment lost 4 bases and the J segment 2 bases; nucleotides outside the gene matches: 6. This CDR3 comprises 16 residues. The germline CDR1 and CDR2 sequences are SGHDT and YYEEEE. CDR3 protein: CASSETGTGGNYGYTF. In DNA, the CDR3 is TGTGCCAGCAGCGAGACCGGGACAGGGGGCAACTATGGCTACACCTTC. Looking up the rest from reference TRBV5-6 and TRBJ1-2 gives the full variable domain: DAGVTQSPTHLIKTRGQQVTLRCSPKSGHDTVSWYQQALGQGPQFIFQYYEEEERQRGNFPDRFSGHQFPNYSSELNVNALLLGDSALYLCASSETGTGGNYGYTFGSGTRLTVV.